The text below deals with one T cell receptor beta chain. In Seattle, patients joined the study during active infection and were tracked longitudinally. This sample was included in a study of blood T cell repertoires in COVID-19. Overall study context: The study drew acute and convalescent COVID-19 samples from the United States, Italy and Spain. PBMCs, B-cell-depleted T cells, or T cells were the source of the cDNA or gDNA that made up the material.

Original analysis: Scientists estimated how many nucleated cells there were by amplifying reference gene primers. Here immunoSEQ multiplex PCR was the method, and the copy in TCRdb shows in-frame clones only, minus some. D and trimming come from the DNA, and the V and J calls and clone size come from that table. Counted here are 410,000 or so clones, around 91% occurring once; the ten biggest clones make up about 1.6%. V was cut by 6 bases and J by 11 bases, with 16 bases left in between. Germline lookup yields CDR1 MNHEY and CDR2 SVGAGI. CDR3 length equals 13 residues. The sequencing sample was made of peripheral blood. The origin of this receptor is a woman in her forties with COVID-19, enrolled during active disease. The chain has TRBV6-5 and TRBJ1-4; D gene ambiguous. The CDR3 DNA sequence: TGTGCCAGCAGGGAGCCCTTAATGAGGAAACTGTTTTTT. Translated, it gives CASREPLMRKLFF.